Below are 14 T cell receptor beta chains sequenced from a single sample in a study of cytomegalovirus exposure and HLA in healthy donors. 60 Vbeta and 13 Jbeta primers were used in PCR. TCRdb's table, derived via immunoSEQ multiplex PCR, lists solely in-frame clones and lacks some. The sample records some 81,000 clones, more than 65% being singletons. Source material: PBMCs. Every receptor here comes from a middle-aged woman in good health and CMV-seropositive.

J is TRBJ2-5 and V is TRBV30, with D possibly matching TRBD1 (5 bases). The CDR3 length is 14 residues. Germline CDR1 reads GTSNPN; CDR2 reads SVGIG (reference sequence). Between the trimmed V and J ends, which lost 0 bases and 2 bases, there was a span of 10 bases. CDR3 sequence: CAWSVHRQQETQYF. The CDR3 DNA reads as TGTGCCTGGAGTGTACATCGACAGCAAGAGACCCAGTACTTC. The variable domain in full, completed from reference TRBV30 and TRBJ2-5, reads SQTIHQWPATLVQPVGSPLSLECTVEGTSNPNLYWYRQAAGRGLQLLFYSVGIGQISSEVPQNLSASRPQDRQFILSSKKLLLSDSGFYLCAWSVHRQQETQYFGPGTRLLVL.

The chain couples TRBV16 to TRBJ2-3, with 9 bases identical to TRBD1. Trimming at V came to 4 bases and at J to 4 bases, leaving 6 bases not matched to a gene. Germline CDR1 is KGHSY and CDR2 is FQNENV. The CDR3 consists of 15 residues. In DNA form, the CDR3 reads TGTGCCAGCAGCCTCGGACAGGGGTGGGCAGATACGCAGTATTTT. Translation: CASSLGQGWADTQYF.

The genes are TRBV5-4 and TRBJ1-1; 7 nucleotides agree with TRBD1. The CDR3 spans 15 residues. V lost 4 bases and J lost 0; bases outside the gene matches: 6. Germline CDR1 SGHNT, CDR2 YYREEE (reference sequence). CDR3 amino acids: CASSGEGQMNTEAFF. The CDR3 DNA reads TGTGCCAGCAGCGGAGAGGGACAGATGAACACTGAAGCTTTCTTT.

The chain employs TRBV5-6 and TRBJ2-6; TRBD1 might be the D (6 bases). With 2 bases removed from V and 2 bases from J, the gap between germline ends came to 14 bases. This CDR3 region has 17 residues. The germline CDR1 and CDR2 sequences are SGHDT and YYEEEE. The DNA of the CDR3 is TGTGCCAGCAGCTTCCCTGACGGGACAACTGGGGCCAACGTCCTGACTTTC. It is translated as CASSFPDGTTGANVLTF.

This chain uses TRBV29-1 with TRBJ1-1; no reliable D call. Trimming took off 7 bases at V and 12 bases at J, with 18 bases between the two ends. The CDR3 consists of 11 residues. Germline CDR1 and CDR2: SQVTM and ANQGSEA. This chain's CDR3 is CSAGDIPGTFF. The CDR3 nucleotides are TGCAGCGCTGGAGACATTCCCGGGACTTTCTTT. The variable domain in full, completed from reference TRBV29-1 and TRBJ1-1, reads SAVISQKPSRDICQRGTSLTIQCQVDSQVTMMFWYRQQPGQSLTLIATANQGSEATYESGFVIDKFPISRPNLTFSTLTVSNMSPEDSSIYLCSAGDIPGTFFGQGTRLTVV.

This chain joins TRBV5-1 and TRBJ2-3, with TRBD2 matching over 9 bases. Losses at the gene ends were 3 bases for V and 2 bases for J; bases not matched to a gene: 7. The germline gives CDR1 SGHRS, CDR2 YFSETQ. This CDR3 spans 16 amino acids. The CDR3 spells CASSSSGTSHTDTQYF. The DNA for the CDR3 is TGCGCCAGCAGCTCTTCCGGGACTAGCCACACAGATACGCAGTATTTT.

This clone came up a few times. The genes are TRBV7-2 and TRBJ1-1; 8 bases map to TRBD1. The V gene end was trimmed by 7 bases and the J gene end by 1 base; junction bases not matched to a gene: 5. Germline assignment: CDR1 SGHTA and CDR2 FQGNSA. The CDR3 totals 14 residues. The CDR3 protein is CASTLDRANTEAFF. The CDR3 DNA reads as TGTGCCAGCACCTTGGACAGGGCGAACACTGAAGCTTTCTTT.

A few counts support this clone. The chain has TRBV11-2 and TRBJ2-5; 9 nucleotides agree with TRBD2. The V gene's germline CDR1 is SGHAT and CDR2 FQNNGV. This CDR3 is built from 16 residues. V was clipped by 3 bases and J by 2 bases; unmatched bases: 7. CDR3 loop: CASSFGGRGGQETQYF. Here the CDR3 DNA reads TGTGCCAGCAGCTTTGGCGGGAGGGGGGGTCAAGAGACCCAGTACTTC.

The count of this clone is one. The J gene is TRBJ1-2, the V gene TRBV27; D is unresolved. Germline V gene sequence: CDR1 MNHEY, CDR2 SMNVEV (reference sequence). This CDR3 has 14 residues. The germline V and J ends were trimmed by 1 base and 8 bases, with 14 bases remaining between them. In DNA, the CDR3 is TGTGCCAGCAGTTTATTCCCTTCCCCAGGAGGCTACACCTTC. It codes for CASSLFPSPGGYTF.

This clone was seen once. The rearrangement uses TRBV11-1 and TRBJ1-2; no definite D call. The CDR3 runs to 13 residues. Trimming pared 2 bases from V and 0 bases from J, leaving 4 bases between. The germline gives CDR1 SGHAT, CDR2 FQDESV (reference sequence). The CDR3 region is CASSLPANYGYTF. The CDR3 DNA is TGTGCCAGCAGCTTACCGGCTAACTATGGCTACACCTTC.

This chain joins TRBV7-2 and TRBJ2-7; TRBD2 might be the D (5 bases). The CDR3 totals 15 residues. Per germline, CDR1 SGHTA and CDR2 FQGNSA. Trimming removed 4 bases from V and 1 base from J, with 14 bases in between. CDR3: CASSSQSGGSYEQYF. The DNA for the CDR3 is TGTGCCAGCAGCTCTCAGTCAGGAGGTTCCTACGAGCAGTACTTC.

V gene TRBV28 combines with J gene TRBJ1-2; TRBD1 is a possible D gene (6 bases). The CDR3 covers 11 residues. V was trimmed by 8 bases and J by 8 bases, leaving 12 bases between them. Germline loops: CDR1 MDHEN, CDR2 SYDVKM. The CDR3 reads CASRTESGYTF. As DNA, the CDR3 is TGTGCCAGCCGGACAGAATCAGGCTACACCTTC.

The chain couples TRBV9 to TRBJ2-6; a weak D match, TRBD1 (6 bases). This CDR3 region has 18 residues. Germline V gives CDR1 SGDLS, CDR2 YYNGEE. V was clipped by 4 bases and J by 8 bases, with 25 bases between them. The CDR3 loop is CASSSPVTGPQGTNVLTF. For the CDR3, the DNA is TGTGCCAGCAGCTCTCCTGTGACAGGACCCCAGGGGACCAACGTCCTGACTTTC.

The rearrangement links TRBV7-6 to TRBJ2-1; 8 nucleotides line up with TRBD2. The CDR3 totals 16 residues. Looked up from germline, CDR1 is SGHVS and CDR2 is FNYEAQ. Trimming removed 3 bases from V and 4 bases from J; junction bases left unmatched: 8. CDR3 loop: CASSFQLAVPYNEQFF. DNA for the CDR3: TGTGCCAGCAGCTTCCAACTAGCGGTACCTTACAATGAGCAGTTCTTC.